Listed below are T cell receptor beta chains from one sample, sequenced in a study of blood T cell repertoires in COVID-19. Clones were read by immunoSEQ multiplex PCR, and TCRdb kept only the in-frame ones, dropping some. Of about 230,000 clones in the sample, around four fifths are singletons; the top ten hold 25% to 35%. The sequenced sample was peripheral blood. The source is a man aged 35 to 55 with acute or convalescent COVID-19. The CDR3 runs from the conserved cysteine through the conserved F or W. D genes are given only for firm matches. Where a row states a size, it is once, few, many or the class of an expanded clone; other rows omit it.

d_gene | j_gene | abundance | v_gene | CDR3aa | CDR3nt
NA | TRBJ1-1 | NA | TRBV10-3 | CATAEGLSTEAFF | TGTGCCACCGCTGAGGGACTGAGCACTGAAGCTTTCTTT
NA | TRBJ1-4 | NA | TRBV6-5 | CASSSPLRVEKLFF | TGTGCCAGCAGCTCCCCCCTCCGGGTTGAAAAACTGTTTTTT
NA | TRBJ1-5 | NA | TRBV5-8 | CASSLEQGNQPQHF | TGTGCCAGCAGCCTTGAACAGGGTAATCAGCCCCAGCATTTT
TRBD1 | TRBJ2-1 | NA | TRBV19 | CASSIRQGAINEQFF | TGTGCCAGTAGTATAAGGCAGGGGGCGATCAATGAGCAGTTCTTC
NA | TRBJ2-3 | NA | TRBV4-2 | CASSQNRNTDTQYF | TGTGCCAGCAGCCAAAACAGAAACACAGATACGCAGTATTTT
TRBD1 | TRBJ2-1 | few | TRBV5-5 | CASSITGGGLNEQFF | TGTGCCAGCAGCATCACAGGGGGCGGACTCAATGAGCAGTTCTTC
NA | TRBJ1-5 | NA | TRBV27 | CASSPKGTGSNQPQHF | TGTGCCAGCAGTCCGAAGGGTACAGGTAGCAATCAGCCCCAGCATTTT
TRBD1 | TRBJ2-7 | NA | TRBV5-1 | CASSPLTRGLGEQYF | TGCGCCAGCAGCCCACTAACCAGGGGGCTGGGCGAGCAGTACTTC
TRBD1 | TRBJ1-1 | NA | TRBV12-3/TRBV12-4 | CASSLTGTGEAFF | TGTGCCAGCAGTCTGACAGGGACGGGTGAAGCTTTCTTT
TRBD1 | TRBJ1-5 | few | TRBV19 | CASSIGPTGVQPQHF | TGTGCCAGTAGTATAGGACCGACAGGGGTACAGCCCCAGCATTTT